This is a list of T cell receptor beta chains from one sample in a study of vaccination effects on CD4 cells after COVID-19. The antigens of these receptors remain unknown. TCRdb's copy holds only in-frame clones and misses some; the assay was immunoSEQ multiplex PCR. The sample holds 70,000 to 75,000 clones, approximately 70% seen once. The material was CD4+ T cells from PBMCs cultured with HCoV-OC43 spike peptides, obtained before COVID-19 vaccination. These receptors originate from a human donor who received a COVID-19 vaccine. CDR3s include the opening cysteine and the closing phenylalanine or tryptophan. The D gene is left open where the match is weak. A clone size is listed for some rows: how often the clone was seen (once, few, many), or a class if it is expanded.

abundance	v_gene	d_gene	j_gene	CDR3aa	CDR3nt
-	TRBV6-1	TRBD1	TRBJ1-2	CASSDVQGLTF	TGTGCCAGCAGTGACGTACAGGGGCTCACCTTC
-	TRBV5-4	-	TRBJ1-3	CASSWGNSGNTIYF	TGTGCCAGCAGTTGGGGGAACTCTGGAAACACCATATATTTT
-	TRBV4-1	-	TRBJ1-6	CASSHGLTSSYNSPLHF	TGCGCCAGCAGCCACGGACTCACGAGCTCCTATAATTCACCCCTCCACTTT
few	TRBV6-5	-	TRBJ1-5	CASSNRDSTNQPQHF	TGTGCCAGCAGTAATCGAGACAGTACCAATCAGCCCCAGCATTTT
-	TRBV6-5	-	TRBJ2-3	CASSRQDRDTQYF	TGTGCCAGCAGTCGACAGGATCGAGATACGCAGTATTTT
-	TRBV19	TRBD1	TRBJ2-1	CASRQGALNEQFF	TGTGCCAGTAGACAGGGGGCGCTTAATGAGCAGTTCTTC
-	TRBV18	TRBD2	TRBJ2-5	CASSPPQGTSGAETQYF	TGTGCCAGCTCACCACCCCAGGGGACTAGCGGGGCAGAGACCCAGTACTTC
-	TRBV4-1	-	TRBJ2-5	CASSQAHVETQYF	TGCGCCAGCAGCCAAGCTCATGTGGAGACCCAGTACTTC
-	TRBV7-2	-	TRBJ2-5	CASSQWGEETQYF	TGTGCCAGCAGCCAATGGGGGGAAGAGACCCAGTACTTC
-	TRBV7-6	-	TRBJ1-5	CASSPLAGGVQPQHF	TGTGCCAGCAGCCCCCTGGCGGGGGGCGTTCAGCCCCAGCATTTT
-	TRBV4-1	TRBD1	TRBJ2-5	CASSQDPRQGRTFQETQYF	TGCGCCAGCAGCCAAGATCCTCGACAGGGGCGGACCTTCCAAGAGACCCAGTACTTC
-	TRBV14	TRBD1	TRBJ2-5	CASSRWRTGKQETQYF	TGTGCCAGCAGCCGATGGCGGACAGGAAAGCAAGAGACCCAGTACTTC
-	TRBV21-1	-	TRBJ1-1	CASSKPSPEGGNTEAFF	TGTGCCAGCAGCAAACCATCTCCTGAGGGGGGGAACACTGAAGCTTTCTTT
few	TRBV3-1/TRBV3-2	TRBD2	TRBJ2-2	CASSQEGLAGGGTGELFF	TGTGCCAGCAGCCAAGAAGGACTAGCGGGGGGTGGCACCGGGGAGCTGTTTTTT
-	TRBV7-9	TRBD1	TRBJ1-1	CASSLLGGLLNTEAFF	TGTGCCAGCAGCCTCTTAGGGGGCTTATTGAACACTGAAGCTTTCTTT
-	TRBV24-1	-	TRBJ1-2	CATKDLDGYTF	TGTGCCACAAAGGATCTGGATGGCTACACCTTC
-	TRBV24-1	TRBD1	TRBJ2-3	CATSDPGQGADTQYF	TGTGCCACCAGTGATCCCGGACAGGGCGCAGATACGCAGTATTTT
-	TRBV6-6	-	TRBJ1-3	CASSRDPSLPVGNTIYF	TGTGCCAGCAGTCGGGACCCCTCTCTCCCGGTTGGAAACACCATATATTTT
-	TRBV29-1	-	TRBJ1-5	CSVEGGRGQPQHF	TGCAGCGTTGAAGGGGGTAGGGGTCAGCCCCAGCATTTT
once	TRBV11-2	-	TRBJ2-6	CASGVGGHFSGANVLTF	TGTGCCAGCGGGGTGGGGGGTCATTTCTCTGGGGCCAACGTCCTGACTTTC
once	TRBV7-3	-	TRBJ2-1	CASRPAPDPAYNEQFF	TGTGCCAGCAGGCCGGCCCCGGACCCAGCATACAATGAGCAGTTCTTC
-	TRBV3-1/TRBV3-2	-	TRBJ2-1	CASSQGAALYNEQFF	TGTGCCAGCAGCCAAGGGGCAGCACTCTACAATGAGCAGTTCTTC
-	TRBV5-1	-	TRBJ2-1	CASSLWATTGYLWNEQFF	TGCGCCAGCAGCTTGTGGGCAACTACAGGGTATTTGTGGAATGAGCAGTTCTTC
-	TRBV7-2	TRBD1	TRBJ1-1	CASSLQGARGTEAFF	TGTGCCAGCAGCCTACAGGGGGCGCGGGGCACTGAAGCTTTCTTT
-	TRBV6-2/TRBV6-3	-	TRBJ2-3	CASSYSALAVDTQYF	TGTGCCAGCAGTTACTCGGCGCTAGCTGTAGATACGCAGTATTTT
-	TRBV13	-	TRBJ1-2	CASSSRTLRHYGYTF	TGTGCCAGCAGCTCCCGGACACTTCGGCACTATGGCTACACCTTC
once	TRBV7-8	-	TRBJ1-4	CASSLRRQANEKLFF	TGTGCCAGCAGCTTACGACGTCAAGCTAATGAAAAACTGTTTTTT